These 14 T cell receptor beta chains share one sample of origin, sequenced in a study of metastatic and nonmetastatic thyroid tumors. The entire patient cohort was treatment-naive prior to thyroid surgery. Via MiXCR, TCRdb re-called the PCR reads. The sample yields approximately 16,000 clones, 27% seen once. Specimen: adjacent normal tissue. The receptor set was obtained from a female donor with papillary thyroid cancer or a benign thyroid nodule (not recorded which). Some clones in this sample may be carry-over from other donors' samples.

Sample share makes this clone medium-sized. This chain connects TRBV10-2 to TRBJ1-2, with D hard to call. Trimming removed 2 bases at V and 2 bases at J, with 9 bases between. The germline CDR1 and CDR2 sequences are WSHSY and SAAADI. The CDR3 is 14 amino acids. The CDR3 DNA sequence: TGCGCCAGCAGTGAGGGCCCGACCAACTATGGCTACACCTTC. It specifies CASSEGPTNYGYTF.

This clone has more than one count but fewer than ten. The junction shows a germline mismatch at one end, possibly a read error. This chain connects TRBV6-1 to TRBJ2-2, with D possibly matching TRBD2 (5 bases). There are 15 residues in the CDR3. Per germline, CDR1 MNHNS and CDR2 SASEGT. CDR3 sequence (DNA): TGTGTCAGCAGTCCGCGGACGGAGAACACCGGGGAGCTGCTTTTT. It encodes CVSSPRTENTGELLF.

Note on this clone: Its ends do not fully match the called genes, so a read error is possible. This chain links TRBV6-5 with TRBJ1-6, with unresolved D. The CDR3 totals 17 residues. Germline V lookup: CDR1 MNHEY, CDR2 SVGAGI. CDR3 protein: CASCSPAVSSYNSPLHF. For the CDR3, the DNA is TGTGCAAGCTGTTCGCCCGCGGTGAGCTCCTATAATTCACCACTCCACTTT.

The V and J genes are TRBV20-1 and TRBJ2-7; tentatively, D is TRBD1 (6 bases). Trimming left V 6 bases short and J 3 bases short, with 18 bases between. Germline V lookup: CDR1 DFQATT, CDR2 SNEGSKA (reference sequence). CDR3 length: 14 amino acids. Here the CDR3 reads CSASPGQKIYEQYF. CDR3 coding DNA: TGCAGTGCGTCACCGGGACAAAAAATCTACGAGCAGTACTTC.

The chain links TRBV6-2 or TRBV6-3 to TRBJ1-3; D not resolved. Deletions cut 0 bases from V and 4 bases from J, with 4 bases between. This CDR3 is built from 13 residues. The germline V gene encodes CDR1 MNHEY and CDR2 SVGEGT. This CDR3 reads CASSYSPGNTIYF. In DNA, the CDR3 is TGTGCCAGCAGTTACTCTCCGGGAAACACCATATATTTT.

The chain joins TRBV19 to TRBJ2-1; tentative D call: TRBD2 (5 bases). This CDR3 is 14 amino acids long. In germline, CDR1 is LNHDA, CDR2 SQIVND (reference sequence). V lost 1 base and J lost 7, with 11 bases in between. Here the CDR3 reads CASSIGLAANEQFF. CDR3 coding DNA: TGTGCCAGTAGTATAGGGCTAGCTGCGAATGAGCAGTTCTTC.

The rearrangement uses TRBV28 and TRBJ1-1; D gene unclear. The CDR3 has 14 amino acids. V was shortened by 3 bases and J by 1 base, with 9 bases between the two germline ends. CDR1 MDHEN and CDR2 SYDVKM come from the germline V gene. The CDR3 nucleotides read TGTGCCAGCAGTTTGGGCCTTACGAACACTGAAGCTTTCTTT. Encoded protein: CASSLGLTNTEAFF.

This clone appeared many times. The same CDR3 arises from other DNA sequences in this sample as well. This chain uses TRBV9 with TRBJ2-1, with D possibly TRBD2 on 6 matching bases. Trimming pared 0 bases from V and 8 bases from J, leaving 12 bases between. Germline V CDR1 and CDR2: SGDLS, YYNGEE. CDR3 length: 14 amino acids. In DNA form, the CDR3 reads TGTGCCAGCAGCGTAGAATCTCCGGGGGATGAGCAGTTCTTC. Protein sequence: CASSVESPGDEQFF.

The table lists this clone with many counts. This chain joins TRBV7-2 and TRBJ2-7; D might be TRBD2 (5 bases). From germline, CDR1 is SGHTA and CDR2 FQGNSA. The CDR3 length is 13 residues. V was cut by 4 bases and J by 6 bases, with 13 bases left in between. In nucleotides, the CDR3 is TGTGCCAGCAGCTACGGGCCGGAGGCCGAGCAGTACTTC. This gives the protein CASSYGPEAEQYF.

This clone came up a few times. The chain recombines TRBV20-1 with TRBJ2-7; the match to TRBD2 covers 11 bases. The CDR3 covers 14 residues. Germline assignment: CDR1 DFQATT and CDR2 SNEGSKA (reference sequence). After removal of 6 bases from V and 3 bases from J, the junction contained 7 bases not matched to a gene. CDR3 DNA sequence: TGCAGTGCCCTTCAACTAGCGGGAGTCTACGAGCAGTACTTC. It specifies CSALQLAGVYEQYF.

The V and J genes are TRBV7-2 and TRBJ2-2; D gene unclear. From germline, CDR1 is SGHTA and CDR2 FQGNSA. The CDR3 runs 14 residues. Trimming cost V 1 base and J 3 bases, with 6 bases left between them. CDR3: CASSLDAYTGELFF. CDR3 coding DNA: TGTGCCAGCAGCTTAGATGCCTACACCGGGGAGCTGTTTTTT.

In DNA, the CDR3 is TGTGCCAGCAGCCTAGTCTCCCAAGGGCCACCCTACAATGAGCAGTTCTTC. Its protein product is CASSLVSQGPPYNEQFF. The rearrangement uses TRBV11-2 and TRBJ2-1, with D hard to call. V was clipped by 5 bases and J by 2 bases, with 19 bases between them. CDR1 is SGHAT and CDR2 is FQNNGV in the germline V gene. The CDR3 sequence is 17 residues long.

Points on this clone: Given the absence of the conserved phenylalanine or tryptophan at the CDR3 end, a read error is likely. Because the CDR3's place on the DNA is in doubt, the DNA is left out and the CDR3 is given as listed by TCRdb. The chain employs TRBV7-6 and TRBJ2-1. The CDR3 contains 8 residues when both ends are counted. Germline CDR1 reads SGHVS; CDR2 reads FNYEAQ. The CDR3 here is CASSLGTP.

This clone was detected only a few times. The rearrangement links TRBV6-1 to TRBJ2-1; a weak D match, TRBD2 (6 bases). V gave up 6 bases and J gave up 9 bases, with 24 bases separating them. CDR1 is MNHNS and CDR2 is SASEGT in the germline V gene. This CDR3 region has 16 residues. The CDR3 spells CASRPRSGYVLVEQFF. CDR3 nucleotide sequence: TGTGCCAGCAGACCCCGAAGCGGGTATGTTCTCGTTGAGCAGTTCTTC.